Listed below are T cell receptor beta chains from one sample, sequenced in a study of T cell repertoires in cytomegalovirus infection. For these TCRs, the target antigens are not known. TCRdb re-called the reads through MiXCR, storing one row per CDR3 protein. Here the sample spans roughly 500,000 distinct CDR3 sequences, around 30% being singletons. The sample consisted of cultured PBMCs, taken from culture after CMV antigen stimulation. The receptors here all came from a human donor in good health (CMV status not recorded). Some clones in this sample may be carry-over from other donors' samples. Both conserved end residues are part of each CDR3. Fields, in order: CDR3 DNA, CDR3 protein, CDR3 length, V gene, D gene, clone size, J gene. A D gene is named only where the DNA matches it firmly. A clone size is listed for some rows: how often the clone was seen (once, few, many), or a class if it is expanded.

CDR3nt: TGTGCCAGCAGTTTTCTTGGACTAGCGGGGGCTGAGCAGTTCTTC; CDR3aa: CASSFLGLAGAEQFF; len: 15; v_gene: TRBV12-3/TRBV12-4; d_gene: TRBD2; abundance: many; j_gene: TRBJ2-1
CDR3nt: TGTGCCTGGAGTGCGACAGTCTTACAGTACTTC; CDR3aa: CAWSATVLQYF; len: 11; v_gene: TRBV30; d_gene: NA; abundance: NA; j_gene: TRBJ2-7
CDR3nt: TGTGCCAGCAGCTTAAGCCCCGGATCCTACGAGCAGTACTTC; CDR3aa: CASSLSPGSYEQYF; len: 14; v_gene: TRBV7-2; d_gene: NA; abundance: NA; j_gene: TRBJ2-7
CDR3nt: TGCGCCAGCAGCCCAGGACTAGCGGGCGGAGATACGCAGTATTTT; CDR3aa: CASSPGLAGGDTQYF; len: 15; v_gene: TRBV4-3; d_gene: TRBD2; abundance: few; j_gene: TRBJ2-3
CDR3nt: TGCGCCAGCAGCTTGGTGGACAGGGGACACTACACCTTC; CDR3aa: CASSLVDRGHYTF; len: 13; v_gene: TRBV5-1; d_gene: TRBD1; abundance: many; j_gene: TRBJ1-2
CDR3nt: TGCAGCGTTCGTTCCCCTGGGACTCCAAATACGCAGTATTTT; CDR3aa: CSVRSPGTPNTQYF; len: 14; v_gene: TRBV29-1; d_gene: NA; abundance: few; j_gene: TRBJ2-3
CDR3nt: TGTGCCACCAGCAGATCCAATAAGGGACACCTCCAGTATTTT; CDR3aa: CATSRSNKGHLQYF; len: 14; v_gene: TRBV15; d_gene: NA; abundance: NA; j_gene: TRBJ2-3
CDR3nt: TGTGCCAGTAGTACCCCCGGACAGTCTGGCTACACCTTC; CDR3aa: CASSTPGQSGYTF; len: 13; v_gene: TRBV19; d_gene: NA; abundance: NA; j_gene: TRBJ1-2
CDR3nt: TGTGCCAGCAGCTTAGCAGGGGCTAGCGGCCGCAATGAGCAGTTCTTC; CDR3aa: CASSLAGASGRNEQFF; len: 16; v_gene: TRBV7-6; d_gene: TRBD2; abundance: NA; j_gene: TRBJ2-1
CDR3nt: TGTGCCAGTAGTATAGAATCGTCGAGGCCCCTCCACTTT; CDR3aa: CASSIESSRPLHF; len: 13; v_gene: TRBV19; d_gene: NA; abundance: NA; j_gene: TRBJ1-6
CDR3nt: TGTGCCAGCAGCCCGCAAACCCGGTCCGGAGAGACCCAGTACTTC; CDR3aa: CASSPQTRSGETQYF; len: 15; v_gene: TRBV7-6; d_gene: NA; abundance: NA; j_gene: TRBJ2-5
CDR3nt: TGTGCCATCAGTGATACTCGGTACGAGCAGTACTTC; CDR3aa: CAISDTRYEQYF; len: 12; v_gene: TRBV10-3; d_gene: NA; abundance: few; j_gene: TRBJ2-7